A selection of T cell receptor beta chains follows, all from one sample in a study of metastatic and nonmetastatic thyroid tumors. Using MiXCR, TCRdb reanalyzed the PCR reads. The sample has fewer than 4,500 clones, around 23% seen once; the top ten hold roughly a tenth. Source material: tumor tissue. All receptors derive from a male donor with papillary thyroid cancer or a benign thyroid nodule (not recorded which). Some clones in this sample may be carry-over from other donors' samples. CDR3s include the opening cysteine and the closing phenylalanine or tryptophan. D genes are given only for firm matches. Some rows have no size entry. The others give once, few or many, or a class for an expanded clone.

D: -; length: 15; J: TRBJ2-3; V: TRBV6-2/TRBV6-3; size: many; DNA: TGTGCCAGCAGCCGAGGAGTAAGCGGGCCTGATACGCAGTATTTT; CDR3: CASSRGVSGPDTQYF
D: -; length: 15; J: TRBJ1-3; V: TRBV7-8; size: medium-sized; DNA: TGTGCCAGCAGCTTAGATTTAATTTCCGGAAACACCATATATTTT; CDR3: CASSLDLISGNTIYF
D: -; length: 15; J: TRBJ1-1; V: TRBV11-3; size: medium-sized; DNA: TGTGCCAGCAGCCAAACCCACGGAGACCACACTGAAGCTTTCTTT; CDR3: CASSQTHGDHTEAFF
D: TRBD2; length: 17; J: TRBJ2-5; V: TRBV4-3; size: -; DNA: TGCGCCAGCAGCCCAATGGCGGCTAGCGGGGGGAGAGAGACCCAGTACTTC; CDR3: CASSPMAASGGRETQYF
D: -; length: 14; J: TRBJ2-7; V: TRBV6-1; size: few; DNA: TGTGCCAGCGATACGACAGGGACTAGCTACGAGCAGTACTTC; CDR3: CASDTTGTSYEQYF
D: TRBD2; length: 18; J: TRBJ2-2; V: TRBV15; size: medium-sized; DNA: TGTGCCACCAGCAGCACACGCGCCTCTAGCGGGGGGCTTGGGGAGCTGTTTTTT; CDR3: CATSSTRASSGGLGELFF
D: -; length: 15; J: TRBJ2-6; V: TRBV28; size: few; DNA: TGTGCCAGCAGTTTGAAGATGAGTGGGCCCAACGTCCTGACTTTC; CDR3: CASSLKMSGPNVLTF
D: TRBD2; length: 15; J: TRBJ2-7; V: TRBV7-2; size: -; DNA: TGTGCCAGCAGCCTACTAGCGGCCACCCGGGGGGAGCAGTACTTC; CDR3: CASSLLAATRGEQYF
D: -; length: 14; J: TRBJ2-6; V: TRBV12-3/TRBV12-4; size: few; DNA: TGTGCCAGCAGTGACGGACAGGGGGCCAACGTCCTGACTTTC; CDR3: CASSDGQGANVLTF
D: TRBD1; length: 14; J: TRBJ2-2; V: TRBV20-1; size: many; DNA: TGCAGTGCTAGGCACAGGGGGAACACCGGGGAGCTGTTTTTT; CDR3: CSARHRGNTGELFF
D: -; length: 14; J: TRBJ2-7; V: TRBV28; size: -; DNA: TGTGCCAGCATCTCGGGGAGAAGGGGTTACGAGCAGTACTTC; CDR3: CASISGRRGYEQYF
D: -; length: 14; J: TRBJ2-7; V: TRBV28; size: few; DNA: TGTGCCAGCAGTTTCGGGGCAGGGTCCTACGAGCAGTACTTC; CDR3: CASSFGAGSYEQYF
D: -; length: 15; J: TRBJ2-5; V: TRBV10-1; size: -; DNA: TGCGCCAGCAGTGACTATTTGGGGGGACGAGAGACACAGTACTTC; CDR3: CASSDYLGGRETQYF
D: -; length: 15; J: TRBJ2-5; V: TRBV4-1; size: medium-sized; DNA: TGCGCCAGCAGCCAAGGAGGAGTACCAAAAGAGACCCAGTACTTC; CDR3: CASSQGGVPKETQYF
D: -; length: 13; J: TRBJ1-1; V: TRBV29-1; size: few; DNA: TGCAGCGTTTTAGGGACATCGGACACTGAAGCTTTCTTT; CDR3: CSVLGTSDTEAFF
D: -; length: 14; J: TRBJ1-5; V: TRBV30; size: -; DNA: TGTGCCTGGAGTGGGGACGGAAGGTATCAGCCCCAGCATTTT; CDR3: CAWSGDGRYQPQHF
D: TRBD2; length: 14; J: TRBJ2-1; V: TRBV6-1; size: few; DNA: TGTGCCAGCAGGGAGCGGGGGATTGGGGGTGAGCAGTTCTTC; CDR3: CASRERGIGGEQFF
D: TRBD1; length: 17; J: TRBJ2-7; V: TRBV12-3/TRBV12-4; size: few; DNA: TGTGCCAGCAGTTCACAGGAAGTGACAGGGAGTCCCTACGAGCAGTACTTC; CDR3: CASSSQEVTGSPYEQYF
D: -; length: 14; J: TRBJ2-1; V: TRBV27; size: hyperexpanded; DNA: TGTGCCAGCAGTTTATTAGACCGGGTAGCGGAGCAGTTCTTC; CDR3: CASSLLDRVAEQFF
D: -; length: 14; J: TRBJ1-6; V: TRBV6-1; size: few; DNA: TGTGCCACCGCTTCGGGGCAAAATAATTCACCCCTCCACTTT; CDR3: CATASGQNNSPLHF
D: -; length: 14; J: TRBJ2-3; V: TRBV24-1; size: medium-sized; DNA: TGTGCCACCAGTGATTTTGGCCCCTCGACTACGCAGTATTTT; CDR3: CATSDFGPSTTQYF
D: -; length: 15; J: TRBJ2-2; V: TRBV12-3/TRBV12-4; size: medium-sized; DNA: TGTGCCAGCAGTTTGAGTAGCGGGAACACCGGGGAGCTGTTTTTT; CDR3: CASSLSSGNTGELFF
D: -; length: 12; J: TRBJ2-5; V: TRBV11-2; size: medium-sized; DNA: TGTGCCAGCAGCCCAGGGTTGGGGACCCAGTACTTC; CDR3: CASSPGLGTQYF
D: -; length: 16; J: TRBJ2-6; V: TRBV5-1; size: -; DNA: TGCGCCAGCAGTGCAGGGAAGTTTGCTGGGGCCAACGTCCTGACTTTC; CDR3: CASSAGKFAGANVLTF
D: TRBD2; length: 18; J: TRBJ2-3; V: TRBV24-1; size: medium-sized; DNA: TGTGCCACCAGTGATTCCGCGTCCCCCGGGAGGAAGGCAGATACGCAGTATTTT; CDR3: CATSDSASPGRKADTQYF
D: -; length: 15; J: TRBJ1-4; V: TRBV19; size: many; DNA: TGTGCCAGTAGGCCTCGGGACGGCCTAAATGAAAAACTGTTTTTT; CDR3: CASRPRDGLNEKLFF
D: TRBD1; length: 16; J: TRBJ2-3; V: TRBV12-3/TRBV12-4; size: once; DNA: TGTGCCAGCAGTCACCGGGACAGGGATAGCACAGATACGCAGTATTTT; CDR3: CASSHRDRDSTDTQYF
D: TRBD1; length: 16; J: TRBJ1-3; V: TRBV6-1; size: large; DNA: TGTGCCAGCAGCCTGACAGGGGAGGGTTCCGGAAACACCATATATTTT; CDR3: CASSLTGEGSGNTIYF
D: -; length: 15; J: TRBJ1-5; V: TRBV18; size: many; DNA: TGTGCCAGCTCACCACAGAGGGGGAGGAATCAGCCCCAGCATTTT; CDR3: CASSPQRGRNQPQHF
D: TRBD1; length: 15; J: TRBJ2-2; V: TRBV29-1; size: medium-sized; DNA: TGCAGCGTTGGCGAGGGGACAGGGGTCACCGGGGAGCTGTTTTTT; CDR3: CSVGEGTGVTGELFF
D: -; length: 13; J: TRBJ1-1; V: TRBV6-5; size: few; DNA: TGTGCCAGCAGTTACGGAGGAAGCACTGAAGCTTTCTTT; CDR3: CASSYGGSTEAFF
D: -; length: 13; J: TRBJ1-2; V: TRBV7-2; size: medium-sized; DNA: TGTGCCAGCAGCTTAGGCAGGGTAGAAGGCTACACCTTC; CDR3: CASSLGRVEGYTF
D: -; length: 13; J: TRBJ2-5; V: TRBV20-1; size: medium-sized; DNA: TGCAGTGCTGGGGACACCACCCAAGAGACCCAGTACTTC; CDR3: CSAGDTTQETQYF
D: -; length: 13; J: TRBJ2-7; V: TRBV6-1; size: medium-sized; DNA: TGTGCCAGCAGCATGGGGACGGACTACGAGCAGTACTTC; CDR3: CASSMGTDYEQYF
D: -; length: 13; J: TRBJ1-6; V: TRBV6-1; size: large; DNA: TGTGCCAGTAACGCGCGGGGTAATTCACCCCTCCACTTT; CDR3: CASNARGNSPLHF
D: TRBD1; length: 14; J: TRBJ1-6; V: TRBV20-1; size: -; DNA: TGCAGTGCTAGAGTGACAGGGAGGAATTCACCCCTCCACTTT; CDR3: CSARVTGRNSPLHF
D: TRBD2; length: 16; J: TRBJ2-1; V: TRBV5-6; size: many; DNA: TGTGCCAGCAGCTTTCGAGCGGGAGAATCCTACAATGAGCAGTTCTTC; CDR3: CASSFRAGESYNEQFF
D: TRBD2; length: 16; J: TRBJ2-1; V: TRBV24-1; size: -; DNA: TGTGCCACCAGTGACTCGGGACTAGCGGGGGACAATGAGCAGTTCTTC; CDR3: CATSDSGLAGDNEQFF
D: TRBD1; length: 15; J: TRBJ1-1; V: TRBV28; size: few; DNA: TGTGCCAGCAGTCGCCAGGGGGTAGTGGACACTGAAGCTTTCTTT; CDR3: CASSRQGVVDTEAFF
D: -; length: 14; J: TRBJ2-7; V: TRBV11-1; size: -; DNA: TGTGCCAGCAGCCCGATGACAGGTCGGGACGAGCAGTACTTC; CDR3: CASSPMTGRDEQYF
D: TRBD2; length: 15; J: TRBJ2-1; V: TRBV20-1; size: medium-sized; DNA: TGCAGTGCTAGAGTCGGGCGGGAGCCCTACAATGAGCAGTTCTTC; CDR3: CSARVGREPYNEQFF
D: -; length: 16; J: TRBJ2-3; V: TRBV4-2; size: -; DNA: TGTGCCAGCAGCCAAGAGACGACCCAGACCACAGATACGCAGTATTTT; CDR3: CASSQETTQTTDTQYF
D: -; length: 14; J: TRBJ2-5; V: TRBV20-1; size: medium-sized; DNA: TGCAGTGCTAGAGATCCGGGGGCCGGAGAGACCCAGTACTTC; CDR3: CSARDPGAGETQYF
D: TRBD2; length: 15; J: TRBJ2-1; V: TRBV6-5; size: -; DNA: TGTGCCAGCAGTTACGGCGCGGGAGGGCAGAATGAGCAGTTCTTC; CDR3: CASSYGAGGQNEQFF
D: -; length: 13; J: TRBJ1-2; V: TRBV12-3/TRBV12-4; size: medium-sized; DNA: TGTGCCAGCAGTTTACAGGGTATCTATGGCTACACCTTC; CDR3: CASSLQGIYGYTF
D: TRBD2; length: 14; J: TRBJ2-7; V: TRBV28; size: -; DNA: TGTGCCACCGACTTGACTAGCGGAGTGGGGGGGCAGTACTTC; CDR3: CATDLTSGVGGQYF
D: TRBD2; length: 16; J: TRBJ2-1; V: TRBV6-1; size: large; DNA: TGTGCCAGCAGTCCGACTAGCGGGGAACCCTACAATGAGCAGTTCTTC; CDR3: CASSPTSGEPYNEQFF
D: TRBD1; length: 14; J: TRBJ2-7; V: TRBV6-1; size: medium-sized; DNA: TGTGCCAGCAGACAGGGGCAATTGTCCTACGAGCAGTACTTC; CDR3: CASRQGQLSYEQYF
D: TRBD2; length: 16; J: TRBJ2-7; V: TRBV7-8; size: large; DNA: TGTGCCAGCAGCTTGGCCCTAGCGGGAGGAGGGTACGAGCAGTACTTC; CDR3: CASSLALAGGGYEQYF
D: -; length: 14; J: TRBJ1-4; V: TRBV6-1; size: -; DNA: TGTGCCAGCAGGGCGGGACGCGTCAATGAAAAACTGTTTTTT; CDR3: CASRAGRVNEKLFF
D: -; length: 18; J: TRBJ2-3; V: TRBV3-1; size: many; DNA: TGTGCCAGCAGCCAAGATCGCCGGGGGTCGTTAACATCGGATACGCGGTATTTT; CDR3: CASSQDRRGSLTSDTRYF
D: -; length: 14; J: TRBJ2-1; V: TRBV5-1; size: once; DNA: TGCGCCAGCAGCTTGGGGGAGTCTTACAATGAGCAGTTCTTC; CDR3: CASSLGESYNEQFF
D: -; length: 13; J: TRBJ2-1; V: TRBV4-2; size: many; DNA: TGTGCCAGCAGCCAAGAGGCAGCGGATGAGCAGTTCTTC; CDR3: CASSQEAADEQFF
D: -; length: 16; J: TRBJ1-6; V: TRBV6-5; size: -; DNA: TGTGCCAGCAGTCATAGGGCAGGGCCCGGTAATTCACCCCTCCACTTT; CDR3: CASSHRAGPGNSPLHF
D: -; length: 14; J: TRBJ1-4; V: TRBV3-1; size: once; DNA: TGTGCCAGCAGCCTCAGCTCCGGGAGGGAAAAACTGTTTTTT; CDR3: CASSLSSGREKLFF
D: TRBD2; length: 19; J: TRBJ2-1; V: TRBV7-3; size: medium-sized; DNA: TGTGCCAGCAGCTTAAACCGTAACCCCACTAGCGGACCCTACAATGAGCAGTTCTTC; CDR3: CASSLNRNPTSGPYNEQFF
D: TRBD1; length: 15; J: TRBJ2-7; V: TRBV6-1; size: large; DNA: TGTGCCAGCAGCCGCGCCGGGACAGGGTGGCACGAGCAGTACTTC; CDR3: CASSRAGTGWHEQYF
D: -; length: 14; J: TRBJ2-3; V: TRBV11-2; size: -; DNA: TGTGCCAGCAGCTTAGTCGGGGTCACAGATACGCAGTATTTT; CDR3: CASSLVGVTDTQYF